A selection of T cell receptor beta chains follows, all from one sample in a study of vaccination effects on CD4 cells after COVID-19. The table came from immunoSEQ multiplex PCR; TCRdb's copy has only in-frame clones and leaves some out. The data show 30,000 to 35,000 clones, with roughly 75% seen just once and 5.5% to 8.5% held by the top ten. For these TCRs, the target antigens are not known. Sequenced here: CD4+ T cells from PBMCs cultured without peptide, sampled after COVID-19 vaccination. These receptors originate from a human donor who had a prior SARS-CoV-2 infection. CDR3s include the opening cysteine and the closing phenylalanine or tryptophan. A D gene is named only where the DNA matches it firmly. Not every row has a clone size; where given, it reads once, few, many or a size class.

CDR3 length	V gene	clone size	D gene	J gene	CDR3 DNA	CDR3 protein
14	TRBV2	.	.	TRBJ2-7	TGTGCCGGCAGTGAAGGGCGAAACCGCTACGAGCAGTACTTC	CAGSEGRNRYEQYF
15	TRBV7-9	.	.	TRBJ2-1	TGTGCCAGCAGCTTAAAGGGCAGCGGCGACAATGAGCAGTTCTTC	CASSLKGSGDNEQFF
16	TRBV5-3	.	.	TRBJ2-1	TGTGCCAGAACCACGTGCCGGAGGGGGGGCCACAATGAGCAGTTCTTC	CARTTCRRGGHNEQFF
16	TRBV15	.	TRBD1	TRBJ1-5	TGTGCCACCAGCAGAGATCCGGGACAGGGGGCAAGGGTCCAGCATTTT	CATSRDPGQGARVQHF
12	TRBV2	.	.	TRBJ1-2	TGTGCCAGCAGTATACAGAGCTATGGCTACACCTTC	CASSIQSYGYTF
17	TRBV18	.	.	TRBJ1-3	TGTGCCAGCTCACAGGACCCACGGATACTCTCTGGAAACACCATATATTTT	CASSQDPRILSGNTIYF
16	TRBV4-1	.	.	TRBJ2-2	TGCGCCAGCAGCCAAGATCCTCGACTTAACACCGGGGAGCTGTTTTTT	CASSQDPRLNTGELFF
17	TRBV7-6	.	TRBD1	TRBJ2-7	TGTGCCAGCAGCTTTTTCGCGCGCGGGACAGGGGATGTCGAGCAGTACTTC	CASSFFARGTGDVEQYF
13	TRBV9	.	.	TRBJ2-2	TGTGCCAGCAGCGTAGTTAGGGATGGCGAGCTGTTTTTT	CASSVVRDGELFF
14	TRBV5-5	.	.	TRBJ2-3	TGTGCCAGCAGCTCCCTATCTAGCACAGATACGCAGTATTTT	CASSSLSSTDTQYF
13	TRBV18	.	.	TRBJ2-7	TGTGCCAGCTCACCAGCGGCTAACCACGAGCAGTACTTC	CASSPAANHEQYF
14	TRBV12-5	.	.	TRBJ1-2	TGTGCTAGTGGTTTGGTCGGAGGGAACTATGGCTACACCTTC	CASGLVGGNYGYTF
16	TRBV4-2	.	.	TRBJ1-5	TGTGCCAGCAGCCAAGATAACGACTTTAGCAATCAGCCCCAGCATTTT	CASSQDNDFSNQPQHF
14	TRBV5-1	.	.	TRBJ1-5	TGCGCCAGCAGCCCCTGGGGGGGACGTCAGCCCCAGCATTTT	CASSPWGGRQPQHF
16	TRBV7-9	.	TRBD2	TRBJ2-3	TGTGCCAGCAGCTTAGCAGGCGGGGGGGCCCCAGATACGCAGTATTTT	CASSLAGGGAPDTQYF
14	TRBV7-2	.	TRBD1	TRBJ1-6	TGTGCCAGCAGCACCGGGACAGAAGTTTCACCCCTCCACTTT	CASSTGTEVSPLHF
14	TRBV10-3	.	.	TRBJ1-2	TGTGCCGTAAACCCGGGCGGGAGCGACTATGGCTACACCTTC	CAVNPGGSDYGYTF
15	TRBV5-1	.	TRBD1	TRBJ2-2	TGCGCCAGCAGCCCCGGGACAGGGGACACCGGGGAGCTGTTTTTT	CASSPGTGDTGELFF
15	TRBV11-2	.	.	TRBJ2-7	TGTGCCAGCAGCCCCGCCATAGGGGGAGCCTACGAGCAGTACTTC	CASSPAIGGAYEQYF
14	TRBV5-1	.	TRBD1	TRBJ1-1	TGCGCCAGCAGCTCACAGGGGGCTAACACTGAAGCTTTCTTT	CASSSQGANTEAFF
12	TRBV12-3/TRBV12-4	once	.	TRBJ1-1	TGTGCCAGCGCCCGATTATACACTGAAGCTTTCTTT	CASARLYTEAFF
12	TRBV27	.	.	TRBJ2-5	TGTGCCAGCAGTCGAAACCAAGAGACCCAGTACTTC	CASSRNQETQYF
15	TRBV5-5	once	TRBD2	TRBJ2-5	TGTGCCAGCAGCTGGGGCGGGGGAAGGTGGGAGACCCAGTACTTC	CASSWGGGRWETQYF
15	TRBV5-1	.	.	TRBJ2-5	TGCGCCAGCAGCTTGGTTCGTTCCATTGGAGATACCCAGTACTTC	CASSLVRSIGDTQYF
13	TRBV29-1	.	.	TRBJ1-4	TGCAGCGCCGCCGAGGGGAATAATGAAAAACTGTTTTTT	CSAAEGNNEKLFF
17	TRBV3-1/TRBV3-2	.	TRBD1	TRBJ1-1	TGTGCCAGTCTGACCAGGGGGCAGGGGGTCATGAACACTGAAGCTTTCTTT	CASLTRGQGVMNTEAFF
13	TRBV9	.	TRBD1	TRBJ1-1	TGTGCCAGCAGCGTATTAGGGGGCGGGATACCTTTCTTT	CASSVLGGGIPFF
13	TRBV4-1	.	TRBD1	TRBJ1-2	TGCGCCAGCAGCCAGACAGGGAACTATGGCTACACCTTC	CASSQTGNYGYTF
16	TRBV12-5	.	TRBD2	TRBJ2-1	TGTGCTAGTGGTTCCCCCGGGACTAGCGGCCACAATGAGCAGTTCTTC	CASGSPGTSGHNEQFF
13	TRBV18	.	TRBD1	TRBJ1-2	TGTGCCAGCTCCCGACAGGGACTCGATGGCTACACCTTC	CASSRQGLDGYTF
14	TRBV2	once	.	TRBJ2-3	TGTGCCAGCATCGGTCATAGCGTCACAGATACGCAGTATTTT	CASIGHSVTDTQYF
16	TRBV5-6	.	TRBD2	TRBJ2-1	TGTGCCAGCAGCTTGGAAGTAGCGGGGGATTACAATGAGCAGTTCTTC	CASSLEVAGDYNEQFF
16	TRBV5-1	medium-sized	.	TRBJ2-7	TGCGCCAGCAGCTTTATGTACAAAGGAAGTTCCTACGAGCAGTACTTC	CASSFMYKGSSYEQYF
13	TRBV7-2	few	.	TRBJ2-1	TGTGCCAGCAGCTTCGGACCCAGCAATGAGCAGTTCTTC	CASSFGPSNEQFF
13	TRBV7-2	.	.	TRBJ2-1	TGTGCCAGCAGCTTAGGGGTGGATAGGGTGCAGTTCTTC	CASSLGVDRVQFF